This TCR beta chain was observed in a study of vaccination effects on CD4 cells after COVID-19 (dated 2022 in TCRdb). Regarding the study in general: Each participant received two doses of an mRNA SARS-CoV-2 vaccine, either BNT162b2 or mRNA-1273. Cultures from other donors in the study were sequenced with the Oncomine TCR Beta short-read assay on an Illumina iSeq 100. The full study included roughly 11 COVID-19 convalescent patients and several SARS-CoV-2-naive healthy vaccine recipients. SARS-CoV-2 spike-specific CD4+ TCR repertoires were compared before and after mRNA vaccination in COVID-19 convalescent patients and in infection-naive vaccine recipients. Study-wide findings and limitations: Among healthy vaccine recipients, nearly all vaccine-induced clones were SARS-CoV-2 mono-reactive, and only 1 of 255 was cross-reactive with common cold coronaviruses. The study was limited by a small number of convalescent patients and lacked early post-infection timepoints. Both infection-induced and vaccine-induced clones contracted markedly at late post-vaccination timepoints, which is consistent with waning T cell responses.

In the ViraFEST assay, PBMC were stimulated with viral peptide pools, and antigen-specific CD4+ T cell clonotypes were then identified by expansion using TCR sequencing. After approximately eleven days of culture, CD4+ T cells were isolated with the EasySep CD4+ T cell isolation kit. Negative nucleocapsid antibody results before and after vaccination confirmed that the healthy vaccine recipients had no prior SARS-CoV-2 infection. Each well held 1.5 million to 2 million PBMC cultured in IMDM containing roughly 5% human AB serum, 8.5 to 10 IU/ml IL-2 and gentamicin, along with around 9.4 ug/ml peptides. On days 3 and 7, half of the culture medium was replaced with fresh IL-2-containing medium. Unless noted otherwise, every peptide stimulation condition was grown in triplicate wells. PBMC were separated from whole blood using Ficoll-Paque Plus gradient centrifugation and were then either cryopreserved at -140C or used fresh. The overlapping peptide pools covered the spike proteins of SARS-CoV-2 and of the common cold coronaviruses HCoV-NL63, HCoV-OC43 and HCoV-229E. The QIAamp micro DNA kit was used to extract genomic DNA from the cultured CD4+ T cells.

The germline ends are 11 bases apart after V is trimmed by 6 bases and J by 0 bases. Based on the germline V gene, the CDR1 and CDR2 sequences are MGHDK and SYGVNS. The CDR3, from cysteine to phenylalanine, totals 14 residues. Kept here is only the CDR3 DNA, which spans 42 bases and is read in frame from base 1. Notes on this clone: Its specific antigen is unknown. No quality values exist for individual bases; no much larger clone is one base distant.

The method was the immunoSEQ multiplex PCR assay. TCR beta CDR3 sequencing was performed on DNA from the cultured, isolated CD4+ T cells. In the source study's methods: Non-productive TCR sequences were removed and reads were trimmed to the CDR3 region, keeping CDR3s of at least 7 amino acids. Antigen-specific clonotypes were identified with the MANAFEST web app by comparing expansion in peptide wells against reference cultures. Positive clones required FDR<0.05 expansion versus reference and all other wells, odds ratio above 5, and frequency above 0.1% in two replicate wells. A clonotype was called cross-reactive if it was significantly expanded both in SARS-CoV-2 spike wells and in at least one common cold coronavirus spike condition. Levenshtein distance calculated with the stringdist R package was used to assess CDR3 similarity, and unrooted trees were constructed with ape in R 3.6.1. TCRdb re-hosts the immuneACCESS table, in-frame sequences only. Its copies lack some clones; in the studies checked, an unresolved V gene accounts for under half of them, and the cause for the rest is not known. That table gives V, J and clone size, and the DNA gave D and trimming. The sample table shows 55,000 to 65,000 clones, and roughly 80% are seen once. Together, the top ten hold 2.5% of the sample.

The V and J segments used are TRBV25-1 and TRBJ1-2, with a weak D call of TRBD1 (5 bases match). The TCR originated in a human donor who received a COVID-19 vaccine. The sequenced sample was CD4+ T cells from PBMCs cultured with HCoV-229E spike peptides, obtained before COVID-19 vaccination. The sample's cell subset or site label, in plain terms: HCoV-229E spike overlapping peptide pool stimulation. The CDR3 here reads CASSTTESNYGYTF. The base sequence is TGTGCCAGCAGCACGACAGAGTCTAACTATGGCTACACCTTC.